This T cell receptor (beta chain) was identified during a study of patients and donors after allogeneic stem cell transplantation. This clonotype appeared a few times. TCRdb re-derived calls from the RT-PCR reads in MiXCR, one entry per CDR3 protein. The sample lists roughly 880,000 distinct CDR3 sequences, roughly 18% occurring once. Germline-derived CDR1 and CDR2 are LNHNV and YYDKDF (reference sequence). The CDR3 is 17 amino acids. Trimming removed 0 bases at V and 4 bases at J, with 18 bases between. This receptor was obtained from a human donor who was either an allogeneic HSCT recipient or a stem cell or donor lymphocyte infusion donor (not recorded which). It is not recorded whose cells these are; they may come from a transplant donor. The V gene is TRBV15, the J gene TRBJ1-2, with D perhaps TRBD1 (5 bases). Material for sequencing was blood, either unsorted or a sorted T cell fraction (not recorded which). The CDR3, as DNA: TGTGCCACCAGCAGAGATATGTGGGCAGGGAGCATCTATGGCTACACCTTC. It is translated as CATSRDMWAGSIYGYTF.